Following are 8 T cell receptor beta chains from one sample sequenced in a study of blood T cell repertoires in COVID-19. This table comes from immunoSEQ multiplex PCR, and its TCRdb copy is limited to in-frame clones, with some not included. The table has under 200,000 clones, 70% to 90% seen once; the top ten hold around 0.6%. The sample comprised peripheral blood. The receptors shown here come from a man in his sixties with COVID-19, enrolled during active disease.

This chain uses TRBV6-4 with TRBJ2-4; unclear D gene. With 0 bases removed from V and 9 bases from J, the gap between germline ends came to 3 bases. Germline values: CDR1 MRHNA, CDR2 SNTAGT. This CDR3 is built from 11 residues. Written as DNA, the CDR3 is TGTGCCAGCAGTGACTCGAGCATTCAGTACTTC. Residues: CASSDSSIQYF.

In this sample, this clone turned up once. The gene calls are TRBV10-3 and TRBJ2-2; 14 nucleotides line up with TRBD2. This CDR3 comprises 17 residues. V was clipped by 3 bases and J by 4 bases; unmatched bases: 4. Germline V gives CDR1 ENHRY, CDR2 SYGVKD. CDR3 residues: CAISERTSGGSTGELFF. The CDR3 nucleotides read TGTGCCATCAGTGAAAGGACTAGCGGGGGGAGCACCGGGGAGCTGTTTTTT.

The chain uses TRBV2 and TRBJ1-2, with a possible D match to TRBD1 (5 bases). The CDR3 is 14 amino acids. Looked up from germline, CDR1 is SNHLY and CDR2 is FYNNEI. V was clipped by 4 bases and J by 3 bases, with 12 bases between them. The CDR3 loop is CASSVDLGDYGYTF. For the CDR3, the DNA is TGTGCCAGCAGTGTGGATCTAGGGGACTATGGCTACACCTTC.

The chain combines TRBV5-4 with TRBJ2-1; the match to TRBD2 covers 10 bases. The length of the CDR3 is 15 residues. Germline assignment: CDR1 SGHNT and CDR2 YYREEE (reference sequence). Unmatched junction bases numbered 7, after V lost 4 bases and J lost 6 bases. CDR3 sequence: CASSVRAGGRNEQFF. The DNA of the CDR3 is TGTGCCAGCAGCGTGAGAGCGGGGGGGCGCAATGAGCAGTTCTTC.

The rearrangement joins TRBV6-6 to TRBJ1-5; D perhaps matches TRBD1 (5 bases). The CDR3 length is 15 residues. Germline CDR1 is MNHNY and CDR2 is SVGAGI (reference sequence). V was shortened by 2 bases and J by 5 bases, with 13 bases between the two germline ends. In nucleotides, the CDR3 is TGTGCCAGCAGTTACGGGACGGGGAGGTATCAGCCCCAGCATTTT. Translated: CASSYGTGRYQPQHF.

The genes are TRBV2 and TRBJ2-7; TRBD1 matches 9 bases. The CDR3 runs to 16 residues. Per germline, CDR1 SNHLY and CDR2 FYNNEI. V was clipped by 1 base and J by 0 bases; unmatched bases: 4. The CDR3, as DNA: TGTGCCAGCAGTGAAGTAGGGACAGGGTTCTCCTACGAGCAGTACTTC. Its translation is CASSEVGTGFSYEQYF.

The chain combines TRBV28 with TRBJ1-5; 8 bases are a match to TRBD1. The CDR3 extends over 14 amino acids. The V segment lost 6 bases and the J segment 7 bases; nucleotides outside the gene matches: 8. Germline values: CDR1 MDHEN, CDR2 SYDVKM. CDR3 amino acids: CASRPDRELQPQHF. In nucleotides, the CDR3 is TGTGCCAGCAGGCCGGACAGGGAGTTACAGCCCCAGCATTTT.

J is TRBJ2-7 and V is TRBV28; 7 nucleotides match TRBD1. In germline, CDR1 is MDHEN, CDR2 SYDVKM. Trimming took 3 bases from V and 4 from J; bases not matched to a gene: 6. The CDR3 runs to 14 residues. The DNA of the CDR3 is TGTGCCAGCAGTTTTGACAGGGTGGCATACGAGCAGTACTTC. It specifies CASSFDRVAYEQYF.